These 5 T cell receptor beta chains were sequenced from one sample in a study of cytomegalovirus exposure and HLA in healthy donors. The primer mix had 60 Vbeta and 13 Jbeta primers. The method was immunoSEQ multiplex PCR; TCRdb's version includes in-frame clones alone and lacks a portion of them. Of about 180,000 clones listed, about four fifths are singletons. The material sequenced was PBMCs. The receptors stem from a woman in her thirties in good health and CMV-seronegative.

CDR3 sequence reads: CASSLDPSTGIYGYTF. CDR3 in DNA: TGTGCCAGCAGCTTGGATCCCAGCACGGGGATTTATGGCTACACCTTC. The chain joins TRBV5-5 to TRBJ1-2, with unresolved D. This CDR3 spans 16 amino acids. Trimming removed 0 bases from V and 5 bases from J, with 17 bases in between. Germline assignment: CDR1 SGHKS and CDR2 YYEKEE (reference sequence). The variable domain in full, with the rest retrieved from reference TRBV5-5 and TRBJ1-2, is DAGVTQSPTHLIKTRGQQVTLRCSPISGHKSVSWYQQVLGQGPQFIFQYYEKEERGRGNFPDRFSARQFPNYSSELNVNALLLGDSALYLCASSLDPSTGIYGYTFGSGTRLTVV.

The rearrangement links TRBV9 to TRBJ1-3; D unclear. This CDR3 has 12 residues. Per the germline V gene, CDR1 is SGDLS and CDR2 is YYNGEE. Trimming cost V 5 bases and J 5 bases, with 8 bases left between them. CDR3 sequence: CASSLERNTIYF. The CDR3 region has the DNA TGTGCCAGCAGTCTAGAGCGAAACACCATATATTTT.

V gene TRBV18 combines with J gene TRBJ1-1; the match to TRBD1 covers 7 bases. In germline, CDR1 is KGHSH, CDR2 LQKENI. V was pared by 4 bases and J by 5 bases, with 7 bases of the junction left unmatched. The CDR3 has 14 residues. The CDR3 loop is CASSREDRLTEAFF. In DNA form, the CDR3 reads TGTGCCAGCTCACGGGAGGACAGGCTAACTGAAGCTTTCTTT. Full variable domain (outside the CDR3, taken from reference TRBV18 and TRBJ1-1): NAGVMQNPRHLVRRRGQEARLRCSPMKGHSHVYWYRQLPEEGLKFMVYLQKENIIDESGMPKERFSAEFPKEGPSILRIQQVVRGDSAAYFCASSREDRLTEAFFGQGTRLTVV.

The chain combines TRBV12-5 with TRBJ2-7; the match to TRBD1 covers 8 bases. Per germline, CDR1 LGHNT and CDR2 FRNRAP. V dropped 5 bases and J dropped 3; count of bases not matched to a gene: 3. CDR3 length equals 13 residues. CDR3 sequence reads: CASGRTGGYEQYF. CDR3 sequence (DNA): TGTGCTAGTGGTAGAACAGGGGGCTACGAGCAGTACTTC.

The V and J genes are TRBV25-1 and TRBJ1-5; D perhaps matches TRBD1 (5 bases). CDR1 MGHDK and CDR2 SYGVNS come from the germline V gene. V gave up 5 bases and J gave up 6 bases, with 8 bases separating them. CDR3 length: 12 residues. The CDR3 protein is CASSQGSQPQHF. CDR3 nucleotide sequence: TGTGCCAGCAGTCAGGGAAGTCAGCCCCAGCATTTT. The full variable domain, completed using reference TRBV25-1 and TRBJ1-5, is EADIYQTPRYLVIGTGKKITLECSQTMGHDKMYWYQQDPGMELHLIHYSYGVNSTEKGDLSSESTVSRIRTEHFPLTLESARPSHTSQYLCASSQGSQPQHFGDGTRLSIL.